This T cell receptor (beta chain) was identified during a study of OX40 agonist ivuxolimab in advanced cancers. Study in general: Patients treated during dose escalation were battling hepatocellular carcinoma, melanoma, renal cell or head and neck cancer. Having had anti-PD-1, anti-PD-L1 or anti-CTLA-4 therapy before was allowed, and around 44% had some.

Produced via immunoSEQ multiplex PCR; TCRdb's table is partial and in-frame only. The sample includes roughly 50,000 clones, roughly 89% of them seen just once. Trimming took 9 bases from V and 2 from J; bases not matched to a gene: 10. The CDR3 contains 15 residues. CDR1 and CDR2 from the germline V gene are MNHGY and SVAAGI. The sequence came from an adult with an advanced solid tumor such as melanoma, head and neck, liver or kidney cancer. Material: CD4+ or CD8+ T cells sorted from blood, obtained in a trial of the OX40 agonist ivuxolimab. This chain joins TRBV6-9 and TRBJ1-3; TRBD1 aligns across 7 bases. The CDR3 here is CASPQTGPTGNTIYF. For the CDR3, the DNA is TGTGCCAGTCCACAGACAGGGCCGACTGGAAACACCATATATTTT.